Each of the 22 T cell receptor beta chains below was sequenced from the same sample in a study of T cell changes during pregnancy in multiple sclerosis. TCRdb's table, derived via immunoSEQ multiplex PCR, lists solely in-frame clones and lacks some. The sample lists 70,000 or so clones, roughly 91% occurring once. The input for sequencing was CD4+ T cells from peripheral blood mononuclear cells, taken after pregnancy. These receptors were obtained from a female donor with multiple sclerosis, enrolled in a pregnancy study.

The chain has TRBV27 and TRBJ1-1; TRBD1 matches at 9 bases. V dropped 8 bases and J dropped 4; count of bases not matched to a gene: 8. The CDR3 has 14 residues. Germline-derived CDR1 and CDR2 are MNHEY and SMNVEV (reference sequence). The CDR3, as DNA: TGTGCCAGCGCGCGGACAGGGGCGGCCACTGAAGCTTTCTTT. Translation: CASARTGAATEAFF.

The gene calls are TRBV5-4 and TRBJ2-1; 8 bases map to TRBD2. The CDR3 runs to 14 residues. J was trimmed by 12 bases and V by 4 bases; bases with no gene match: 12. Germline CDR1 and CDR2: SGHNT and YYREEE (reference sequence). The CDR3 DNA reads TGTGCCAGCAGCCGGGGGTCTAGCGGGCCGATGCAGTTCTTC. Amino acid sequence: CASSRGSSGPMQFF.

The chain combines TRBV7-3 with TRBJ2-3, with 8 positions matching TRBD1. This CDR3 has 16 residues. The J segment lost 6 bases and the V segment lost 4 bases, leaving 12 bases of the junction unmatched. CDR1 and CDR2 (germline): SGHTA, FQGTGA. CDR3 loop: CASSSTTTGAGDTQYF. In DNA form, the CDR3 reads TGTGCCAGCAGCTCAACCACGACAGGGGCAGGGGATACGCAGTATTTT.

This clone occurred once. V and J are TRBV2 and TRBJ2-7; 7 bases match TRBD1. J gave up 5 bases and V 3 bases, and 7 bases lay outside the gene matches. This CDR3 contains 14 residues. The germline V gene has CDR1 SNHLY and CDR2 FYNNEI. The CDR3 region has the DNA TGTGCCAGCAGTGACGAGACAGGGATGAACGAGCAGTACTTC. Protein: CASSDETGMNEQYF.

Many counts were recorded for this clone. This chain's CDR3 is CAWRGQGSFGGYTF. The CDR3 nucleotides are TGTGCCTGGAGGGGACAGGGGAGCTTCGGTGGCTACACCTTC. The chain employs TRBV30 and TRBJ1-2; 10 bases match TRBD1. After removal of 3 bases from V and 7 bases from J, the junction contained 8 bases not matched to a gene. Germline V gene sequence: CDR1 GTSNPN, CDR2 SVGIG (reference sequence). CDR3 length: 14 residues.

The chain combines TRBV13 with TRBJ1-4, with D uncertain. The V end was cut by 0 bases, the J end by 5 bases, with 7 bases between. Germline V gives CDR1 PRHDT, CDR2 FYEKMQ (reference sequence). The CDR3 is 14 residues long. CDR3 loop: CASSLGGPNEKLFF. CDR3 bases: TGTGCCAGCAGCTTAGGGGGCCCCAATGAAAAACTGTTTTTT.

The chain employs TRBV27 and TRBJ2-2; 7 bases are a match to TRBD1. The CDR3 covers 15 residues. In germline, CDR1 is MNHEY, CDR2 SMNVEV (reference sequence). Trimming cost V 6 bases and J 1 base; bases outside gene matches: 5. CDR3 in amino acids: CASRDRVGNTGELFF. As DNA, the CDR3 is TGTGCCAGCAGAGACAGGGTGGGGAACACCGGGGAGCTGTTTTTT.

The count of this clone is one. The V call is TRBV19, the J call TRBJ1-5; D may be TRBD1 (6 bases). V lost 3 bases, J lost 6 bases, and 9 bases lay in between. Germline V gene sequence: CDR1 LNHDA, CDR2 SQIVND (reference sequence). The CDR3 consists of 13 residues. CDR3 nucleotide sequence: TGTGCCAGTAGTATGAGGGGGAGTCAGCCCCAGCATTTT. It encodes CASSMRGSQPQHF.

The genes are TRBV2 and TRBJ2-7; perhaps TRBD1 as D (6 bases). Germline-derived CDR1 and CDR2 are SNHLY and FYNNEI. V lost 5 bases to trimming and J lost 0 bases, with 14 bases between them. This CDR3 comprises 15 residues. As DNA, the CDR3 is TGTGCCAGCAGTACTCGGGGACACCCCTCCTACGAGCAGTACTTC. This translates into CASSTRGHPSYEQYF. Full variable domain (outside the CDR3, taken from reference TRBV2 and TRBJ2-7): EPEVTQTPSHQVTQMGQEVILRCVPISNHLYFYWYRQILGQKVEFLVSFYNNEISEKSEIFDDQFSVERPDGSNFTLKIRSTKLEDSAMYFCASSTRGHPSYEQYFGPGTRLTVT.

This clone was recorded a few times. The chain joins TRBV29-1 to TRBJ1-1, with D tentatively TRBD1 (6 bases). The CDR3 has 12 residues. V lost 7 bases and J lost 2, with 11 bases in between. Germline V gene lookup returns CDR1 SQVTM and CDR2 ANQGSEA. The CDR3 DNA sequence: TGCAGCGCCGGACAGTCTAACACTGAAGCTTTCTTT. Translated: CSAGQSNTEAFF.

The chain is built from TRBV7-8 and TRBJ2-2; possibly TRBD2 for D (6 bases). The germline gives CDR1 SGHVS, CDR2 FQNEAQ. The CDR3 is 15 residues long. V was cut by 5 bases and J by 2 bases, with 12 bases left in between. CDR3 in amino acids: CASSPGAGNTGELFF. Written as DNA, the CDR3 is TGTGCCAGCAGCCCCGGGGCGGGAAACACCGGGGAGCTGTTTTTT. The full variable domain, its missing parts supplied by reference TRBV7-8 and TRBJ2-2, is GAGVSQSPRYKVAKRGQDVALRCDPISGHVSLFWYQQALGQGPEFLTYFQNEAQLDKSGLPSDRFFAERPEGSVSTLKIQRTQQEDSAVYLCASSPGAGNTGELFFGEGSRLTVL.

This clone was seen once. The chain recombines TRBV6-1 with TRBJ1-5, with D hard to call. Trimming removed 2 bases at V and 12 bases at J, with 8 bases between. Per germline, CDR1 MNHNS and CDR2 SASEGT. This CDR3 is built from 11 residues. CDR3: CASSETWLQHF. In nucleotides, the CDR3 is TGTGCCAGCAGTGAAACCTGGCTCCAGCATTTT.

This chain uses TRBV7-9 with TRBJ1-1; 8 bases map to TRBD1. Germline CDR1 reads SEHNR; CDR2 reads FQNEAQ (reference sequence). After removal of 5 bases from V and 1 base from J, the junction contained 3 bases not matched to a gene. The length of the CDR3 is 14 residues. CDR3 nucleotide sequence: TGTGCCAGCAGCCTTGGACAGGGGAACACTGAAGCTTTCTTT. Its protein product is CASSLGQGNTEAFF. The whole variable domain, filled in from reference TRBV7-9 and TRBJ1-1, reads DTGVSQNPRHKITKRGQNVTFRCDPISEHNRLYWYRQTLGQGPEFLTYFQNEAQLEKSRLLSDRFSAERPKGSFSTLEIQRTEQGDSAMYLCASSLGQGNTEAFFGQGTRLTVV.

This clone was recorded only once. The genes are TRBV5-1 and TRBJ2-2, with D possibly being TRBD1 (5 bases). The CDR3 runs 17 residues. Germline assignment: CDR1 SGHRS and CDR2 YFSETQ. V gave up 3 bases and J gave up 0 bases, with 15 bases separating them. The CDR3 nucleotides are TGCGCCAGCAGCTGGCGCGCGACAGCCACGAACACCGGGGAGCTGTTTTTT. Translating gives CASSWRATATNTGELFF.

V gene TRBV6-5 combines with J gene TRBJ1-5, with TRBD1 matching 9 bases. This CDR3 is 14 amino acids long. V dropped 6 bases and J dropped 3; count of bases not matched to a gene: 3. In germline, CDR1 is MNHEY, CDR2 SVGAGI. The CDR3 loop is CASSRDRANQPQHF. For the CDR3, the DNA is TGTGCCAGCAGCCGGGACAGGGCCAATCAGCCCCAGCATTTT.

This chain connects TRBV5-1 to TRBJ1-1; TRBD1 matches 9 bases. The junction had 9 bases not matched to a gene; V was cut back by 5 bases and J by 1 base. The CDR3 has 16 residues. Germline V gene lookup returns CDR1 SGHRS and CDR2 YFSETQ. In nucleotides, the CDR3 is TGCGCCAGCAGTTCACGCCCGGGACAGGGGAACACTGAAGCTTTCTTT. Translating gives CASSSRPGQGNTEAFF. Variable domain in full (rest from reference TRBV5-1 and TRBJ1-1): KAGVTQTPRYLIKTRGQQVTLSCSPISGHRSVSWYQQTPGQGLQFLFEYFSETQRNKGNFPGRFSGRQFSNSRSEMNVSTLELGDSALYLCASSSRPGQGNTEAFFGQGTRLTVV.

This clone was recorded a few times. The V call is TRBV7-3, the J call TRBJ1-1, with 8 bases identical to TRBD1. Germline CDR1 reads SGHTA; CDR2 reads FQGTGA. CDR3 length: 12 amino acids. V lost 11 bases and J lost 5; bases outside the gene matches: 7. Written as DNA, the CDR3 is TGTGCCGTAGGACAGGGAAGGACTGAAGCTTTCTTT. Protein sequence: CAVGQGRTEAFF.

The chain joins TRBV30 to TRBJ2-7, with 7 bases identical to TRBD1. V shed 5 bases, J shed 6 bases, and the junction held 13 bases outside the gene matches. This CDR3 has 14 residues. The germline CDR1 and CDR2 sequences are GTSNPN and SVGIG (reference sequence). The CDR3 reads CAWARGGEVSEQYF. CDR3 DNA: TGTGCCTGGGCGAGAGGGGGCGAGGTCTCCGAGCAGTACTTC.

In the case of this clone: Distinct nucleotide sequences in the sample also encode this CDR3. CDR3 bases: TGTGCCAGCAAGGGGGGGTACGAGCAGTACTTC. As protein: CASKGGYEQYF. The chain uses TRBV6-6 and TRBJ2-7; D might be TRBD2 (7 bases). Germline V gene lookup returns CDR1 MNHNY and CDR2 SVGAGI (reference sequence). Trimming removed 7 bases from V and 4 bases from J, with 8 bases in between. This CDR3 region has 11 residues.

The CDR3 region is CASSFPTGFRGAETQYF. CDR3 in DNA: TGTGCCAGCAGCTTCCCAACAGGGTTTCGAGGAGCGGAGACCCAGTACTTC. V is TRBV11-2 and J is TRBJ2-5; perhaps TRBD1 as D (6 bases). The germline CDR1 and CDR2 sequences are SGHAT and FQNNGV. Trimming removed 3 bases at V and 5 bases at J, with 22 bases between. The CDR3 is made up of 17 amino acids. Looking up the rest from reference TRBV11-2 and TRBJ2-5 gives the full variable domain: EAGVAQSPRYKIIEKRQSVAFWCNPISGHATLYWYQQILGQGPKLLIQFQNNGVVDDSQLPKDRFSAERLKGVDSTLKIQPAKLEDSAVYLCASSFPTGFRGAETQYFGPGTRLLVL.

This chain connects TRBV19 to TRBJ2-5, with TRBD1 matching 8 bases. The length of the CDR3 is 15 residues. Germline loops: CDR1 LNHDA, CDR2 SQIVND (reference sequence). V lost 4 bases, J lost 3 bases, and 7 bases stayed unmatched. Written as DNA, the CDR3 is TGTGCCAGTAGTACCCTACAGGACAGGGAAGAGACCCAGTACTTC. Its translation is CASSTLQDREETQYF.

V usage is TRBV4-1 and J usage is TRBJ2-3; TRBD2 matches 7 bases. J lost 2 bases, V lost 5 bases, and 7 bases had no gene match. CDR1 and CDR2 from the germline V gene are MGHRA and YSYEKL. The CDR3 is 15 residues long. The CDR3 DNA follows: TGCGCCAGCAGCAGCGGGATTCTAGACACAGATACGCAGTATTTT. Its protein is CASSSGILDTDTQYF.